This T cell receptor (beta chain) originates from a study of cytomegalovirus exposure and HLA in healthy donors. Study results and limitations: In a later analysis, a missense DCLRE1C variant was linked to TCR beta V- and J-gene trimming. Clonal expansion was found to be greater in HLA-associated TCR beta chains than in equally common others in a later analysis.

Notes on this clone: The antigen remains unidentified.

It was with 60 Vbeta and 13 Jbeta primers that the PCR ran. Assay: immunoSEQ multiplex PCR; the TCRdb copy retains only in-frame clones and omits some. The sample lists around 80,000 clones, around three quarters occurring once. Sequencing used PBMCs. The clonotype originates from a man aged 35 to 55 in good health and CMV-seronegative.

CDR3 region: CASSGIGLAGGLRVGEQYF. DNA for the CDR3: TGTGCCAGCTCAGGAATCGGACTAGCGGGAGGCCTGAGGGTCGGCGAGCAGTACTTC. The genes are TRBV18 and TRBJ2-7, with 14 bases fitting TRBD2. The ends lost 5 bases at V and 6 bases at J; junction bases unmatched: 18. The CDR3 has 19 amino acids. The germline gives CDR1 KGHSH, CDR2 LQKENI.